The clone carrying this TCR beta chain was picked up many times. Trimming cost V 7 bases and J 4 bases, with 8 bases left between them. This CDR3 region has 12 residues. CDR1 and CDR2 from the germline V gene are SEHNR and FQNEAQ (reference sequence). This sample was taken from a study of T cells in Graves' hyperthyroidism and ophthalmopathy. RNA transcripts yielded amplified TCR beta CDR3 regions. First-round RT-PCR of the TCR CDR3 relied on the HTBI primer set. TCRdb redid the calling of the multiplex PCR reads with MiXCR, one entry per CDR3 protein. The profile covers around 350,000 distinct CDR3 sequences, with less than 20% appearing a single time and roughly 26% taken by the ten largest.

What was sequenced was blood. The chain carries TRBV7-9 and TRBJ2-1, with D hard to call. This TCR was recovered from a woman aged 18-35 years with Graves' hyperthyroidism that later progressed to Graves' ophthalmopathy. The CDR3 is CASNPLYNEQFF. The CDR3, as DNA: TGTGCCAGCAACCCGCTGTACAATGAGCAGTTCTTC.